The next 14 T cell receptor beta chains were all read from a single sample in a study of blood T cell repertoires in COVID-19. Method: immunoSEQ multiplex PCR; TCRdb's copy keeps in-frame clones and lacks some. The data contain some 420,000 clones, 85% to 90% of them singletons. Sequencing was performed on PBMCs or T cells enriched from blood (not recorded which). The receptors here all came from a man aged 25-45 years who had recovered from COVID-19.

The chain is built from TRBV7-2 and TRBJ2-1; 9 bases align to TRBD1. With 6 bases clipped from V and 5 bases from J, the junction kept 5 bases outside the gene matches. The germline gives CDR1 SGHTA, CDR2 FQGNSA. The CDR3 is 14 amino acids. The CDR3 DNA follows: TGTGCCAGCAGTGTGGGACAGGGACACAATGAGCAGTTCTTC. Its protein is CASSVGQGHNEQFF.

J is TRBJ2-1 and V is TRBV7-2, with a possible D match to TRBD2 (6 bases). The CDR3 runs to 13 residues. V lost 2 bases to trimming and J lost 8 bases, with 10 bases between them. Germline lookup yields CDR1 SGHTA and CDR2 FQGNSA. This CDR3 is CASSLNRGYEQFF. Written as DNA, the CDR3 is TGTGCCAGCAGCTTAAACCGGGGGTATGAGCAGTTCTTC.

The chain links TRBV27 to TRBJ2-1; possible D gene TRBD2, 5 bases. Germline CDR1 MNHEY, CDR2 SMNVEV (reference sequence). The CDR3 consists of 14 residues. Trimming shortened V by 8 bases and J by 6 bases, and 17 bases separated the two germline ends. CDR3 nucleotides: TGTGCCAGCGGCCCGGCCGGGGTTTTCAATGAGCAGTTCTTC. It encodes CASGPAGVFNEQFF.

The J gene is TRBJ2-1, the V gene TRBV13; 8 bases are shared with TRBD2. Germline V lookup: CDR1 PRHDT, CDR2 FYEKMQ (reference sequence). The CDR3 has 16 residues. The trim removed 5 bases at V and 3 bases at J, leaving 9 bases unmatched. CDR3 nucleotides: TGTGCCAGCAGCCCGCGAGCTGCGGGGGGCTACAATGAGCAGTTCTTC. Translated, it gives CASSPRAAGGYNEQFF.

This rearrangement joins TRBV6-1 to TRBJ2-7; TRBD1 is a possible D gene (6 bases). CDR1 is MNHNS and CDR2 is SASEGT in the germline V gene. CDR3 length: 16 residues. V was shortened by 4 bases and J by 3 bases, with 19 bases between the two germline ends. CDR3 sequence: CASSAPPRDNHYEQYF. The DNA for the CDR3 is TGTGCCAGCAGTGCCCCACCCCGGGACAATCACTACGAGCAGTACTTC.

This sequence joins TRBV27 and TRBJ2-1; D gene uncertain. In germline, CDR1 is MNHEY, CDR2 SMNVEV (reference sequence). Trimming removed 7 bases at V and 0 bases at J, with 10 bases between. The CDR3 spans 14 residues. The CDR3: CASTRASSYNEQFF. The CDR3 DNA follows: TGTGCCAGCACCCGAGCGAGCTCCTACAATGAGCAGTTCTTC.

V usage is TRBV28 and J usage is TRBJ2-1; 8 bases match TRBD2. The CDR3 runs to 17 residues. Germline CDR1 and CDR2: MDHEN and SYDVKM. V shed 3 bases and J 8 bases; nucleotides not matched to a gene: 15. The DNA of the CDR3 is TGTGCCAGCAGTTTGGGCACTAGCGGCCGCCACGGCCATGAGCAGTTCTTC. This gives the protein CASSLGTSGRHGHEQFF.

This CDR3 is CASSPVVAGDNEQYF. DNA for the CDR3: TGCGCCAGCAGCCCCGTTGTAGCGGGAGATAACGAGCAGTACTTC. The chain combines TRBV10-1 with TRBJ2-7; 9 bases fit TRBD2. Trimming removed 6 bases from V and 5 bases from J; junction bases left unmatched: 11. The CDR3 spans 15 residues. Germline V CDR1 and CDR2: WNHNN, SYGVQD (reference sequence).

This clone was seen a few times. V usage is TRBV4-1 and J usage is TRBJ1-3; a weak D match, TRBD1 (5 bases). The germline V gene encodes CDR1 MGHRA and CDR2 YSYEKL. CDR3 length equals 18 residues. V lost 1 base and J lost 0, with 16 bases in between. This CDR3 reads CASSQVVVTGDSGNTIYF. CDR3 in DNA: TGCGCCAGCAGCCAAGTCGTCGTAACAGGCGACTCTGGAAACACCATATATTTT.

The rearrangement joins TRBV7-9 to TRBJ1-1, with D possibly matching TRBD1 (6 bases). The CDR3 is 19 residues long. The germline CDR1 and CDR2 sequences are SEHNR and FQNEAQ (reference sequence). The V end lost 3 bases, the J end lost 1 base, and 24 bases lay between the germline ends. In DNA form, the CDR3 reads TGTGCCAGCAGCTTGACCCCCAAGACCAAACAGGGCAGGAACACTGAAGCTTTCTTT. Residues: CASSLTPKTKQGRNTEAFF. Full variable domain (remainder filled in from reference TRBV7-9 and TRBJ1-1): DTGVSQNPRHKITKRGQNVTFRCDPISEHNRLYWYRQTLGQGPEFLTYFQNEAQLEKSRLLSDRFSAERPKGSFSTLEIQRTEQGDSAMYLCASSLTPKTKQGRNTEAFFGQGTRLTVV.

The chain is built from TRBV21-1 and TRBJ2-3; no check of the table's D call, TRBD2, against the DNA was made. TRBV21-1 counts as a pseudogene. This CDR3 comprises 19 residues. CDR3 bases: TGTGCCAGCAGCAAATTCGTTCGTTTAGGAGCGGGGAGCACAGATACGCAGTATTTT. It is translated as CASSKFVRLGAGSTDTQYF.

The V call is TRBV28, the J call TRBJ2-3, with TRBD2 identical over 7 bases. The CDR3 is 17 residues long. Germline V lookup: CDR1 MDHEN, CDR2 SYDVKM. V dropped 3 bases and J dropped 5; count of bases not matched to a gene: 14. CDR3 nucleotide sequence: TGTGCCAGCAGTTTTCCAATGGGGGAGGGCCTTGGAGATACGCAGTATTTT. This codes for CASSFPMGEGLGDTQYF.

The V gene is TRBV3-1 (or the pseudogene TRBV3-2), the J gene TRBJ1-5; 7 bases match TRBD1. CDR1 LGHDT and CDR2 YNNKEL come from the germline V gene (reference sequence). The J segment lost 3 bases and the V segment lost 6 bases, leaving 5 bases of the junction unmatched. The CDR3 is 14 amino acids. The CDR3 nucleotides read TGTGCCAGCAGGCAGACAGGGACCAATCAGCCCCAGCATTTT. Its translation: CASRQTGTNQPQHF.

The rearrangement joins TRBV4-1 to TRBJ2-7; 7 bases match TRBD1. CDR1 is MGHRA, CDR2 YSYEKL, per germline. This CDR3 comprises 15 residues. J gave up 5 bases and V 1 base, and 8 bases lay outside the gene matches. In nucleotides, the CDR3 is TGCGCCAGCAGCCAAGGAGACAGGGCATGGGACGAGCAGTACTTC. As protein: CASSQGDRAWDEQYF.